This T cell receptor beta chain was observed in a study of response to subunit inactivated influenza vaccine. Study-level findings and limits: With each seasonal influenza vaccination, the authors suggested, few new T cells are recruited.

Germline trimming cut 4 bases from V and 2 bases from J; bases unmatched to any gene: 9. CDR1 and CDR2 from the germline V gene are SGHKS and YYEKEE (reference sequence). The CDR3 runs 16 residues. This clonotype was seen a handful of times. The antigen remains unidentified. TCRdb re-called the RT-PCR reads with MiXCR, one entry per CDR3 protein. The sample has some 800,000 distinct CDR3 sequences, about 20% seen once. The chain has TRBV5-5 and TRBJ2-3; 8 nucleotides line up with TRBD1. The sequencing here drew on PBMCs from blood, taken roughly 5 days after vaccination. This clonotype originated in a man in his forties or fifties who received an inactivated influenza vaccine. CDR3 sequence reads: CASSLKTGANTDTQYF. CDR3 nucleotides: TGTGCCAGCAGCCTGAAGACAGGGGCGAACACAGATACGCAGTATTTT.